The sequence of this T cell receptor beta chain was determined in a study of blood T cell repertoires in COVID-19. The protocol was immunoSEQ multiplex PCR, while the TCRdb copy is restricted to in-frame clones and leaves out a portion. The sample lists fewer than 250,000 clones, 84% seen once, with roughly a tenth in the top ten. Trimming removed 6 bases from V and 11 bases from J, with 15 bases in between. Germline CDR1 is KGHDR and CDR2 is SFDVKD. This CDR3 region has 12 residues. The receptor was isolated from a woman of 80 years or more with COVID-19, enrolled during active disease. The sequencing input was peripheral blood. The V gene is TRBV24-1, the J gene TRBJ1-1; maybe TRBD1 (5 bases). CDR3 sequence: CATSRGTGGAFF. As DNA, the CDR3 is TGTGCCACCAGTAGGGGAACGGGGGGGGCTTTCTTT.